A selection of T cell receptor beta chains follows, all from one sample in a study of shared clonotypes between healthy human individuals. Assay used: immunoSEQ multiplex PCR; TCRdb lists only in-frame clones, some missing. This table has about 690,000 clones, 90% appearing once. The sequencing input was memory CD8+ T cells from PBMCs. The receptors stem from a man aged 18 to 35 in good health. Some clones in this sample may be carry-over from other donors' samples. Both conserved end residues are part of each CDR3. The order of the fields is J gene, V gene, D gene, clone size, CDR3 DNA, CDR3 protein. The D gene is left open where the match is weak. Some rows mark clone size as missing; the rest say once, few, many or name a class of expanded clone.

TRBJ1-3	TRBV6-4	TRBD1	NA	TGTGCCAGCAGCGCATCAGGGGGAAGAGGAAACACCATATATTTT	CASSASGGRGNTIYF
TRBJ1-5	TRBV19	NA	once	TGTGCCAGTGTGGAGGGGCAGAATCAGCCCCAGCATTTT	CASVEGQNQPQHF
TRBJ2-2	TRBV27	NA	NA	TGTGCCAGCCACCCGTGGGGGGCTGAGACCGGGGAGCTGTTTTTT	CASHPWGAETGELFF
TRBJ1-5	TRBV27	NA	NA	TGTGCCAGCAGTTTCCGTCGTTTGTCGGGCAATCAGCCCCAGCATTTT	CASSFRRLSGNQPQHF
TRBJ2-7	TRBV27	TRBD1	NA	TGTGCCAGTTCCGACAGGGTCGCCTACGAGCAGTACTTC	CASSDRVAYEQYF
TRBJ1-4	TRBV5-1	NA	NA	TGCGCCAGCAGCCCCCTTCCGCACCCTAATGAAAAACTGTTTTTT	CASSPLPHPNEKLFF
TRBJ2-7	TRBV9	TRBD2	NA	TGTGCCAGCAGCACCGACCGGAGCGGGACTAGCGGAAGAACCTCCTACGAGCAGTACTTC	CASSTDRSGTSGRTSYEQYF
TRBJ2-7	TRBV30	NA	NA	TGTGCCTCTGATCTATCGGGCGAGCAGTACTTC	CASDLSGEQYF
TRBJ2-3	TRBV5-3	TRBD2	NA	TGTGCCAGAAGCGGGGAGGGCTCGGGTTGGCTAGCGGATTCCACAGATACGCAGTATTTT	CARSGEGSGWLADSTDTQYF
TRBJ2-7	TRBV29-1	NA	NA	TGCAGCGTTGCCCAGGCAGGGAATGTCAGCTCCTACGAGCAGTACTTC	CSVAQAGNVSSYEQYF
TRBJ2-1	TRBV7-2	NA	NA	TGTGCCAGCAATCCCTTACGGGCAGTGGCCTACAATGAGCAGTTCTTC	CASNPLRAVAYNEQFF
TRBJ2-7	TRBV27	NA	NA	TGTGCCAGCAGTTGGCAGCGGCCTCTCTCCTACGAGCAGTACTTC	CASSWQRPLSYEQYF
TRBJ2-1	TRBV7-9	NA	NA	TGTGCCAGCAGCCCTCGGGACAAAGTATACAATGAGCAGTTCTTC	CASSPRDKVYNEQFF
TRBJ2-1	TRBV7-2	NA	NA	TGTGCCAGCAGCCTAAAGGCCACGCGCCCCTCCTACAATGAGCAGTTCTTC	CASSLKATRPSYNEQFF
TRBJ2-2	TRBV9	NA	NA	TGTGCCAGCAGCCCCCCAGGCGTCGGGGAGCTGTTTTTT	CASSPPGVGELFF
TRBJ2-5	TRBV28	NA	NA	TGTGCCACGATGGAGACTTCGTACCAAGAGACCCAGTACTTC	CATMETSYQETQYF
TRBJ2-1	TRBV5-4	TRBD2	NA	TGTGCCAGCAGCTCACCAGCGGGGGTCTACAATGAGCAGTTCTTC	CASSSPAGVYNEQFF
TRBJ2-7	TRBV29-1	TRBD1	NA	TGCAGCGTTCATACCGGGACAGGGCTGTTCTACGAGCAGTACTTC	CSVHTGTGLFYEQYF
TRBJ2-7	TRBV27	TRBD2	NA	TGTGCCAGCAGTTTCCTCGCACTAGCGGGAGGGCCGGGCGAGCAGTACTTC	CASSFLALAGGPGEQYF
TRBJ1-4	TRBV27	NA	NA	TGTGCCAGCAGTAGGGGGGGAGGGATAGAAGAAAAACTGTTTTTT	CASSRGGGIEEKLFF
TRBJ2-7	TRBV21-1	NA	NA	TGTGCCAGCAGCCTACAAAAATCTACGGGGCTCTCCTACGAGCAGTACTTC	CASSLQKSTGLSYEQYF
TRBJ2-2	TRBV7-2	NA	NA	TGTGCCAGCAGCTTTCGGTCAGGGGACACACGGGGCGGGGAGCTGTTTTTT	CASSFRSGDTRGGELFF
TRBJ2-1	TRBV27	TRBD1	NA	TGTGCCAGCAGTTTAGGGACAGGTTTGGGTGAGCAGTTCTTC	CASSLGTGLGEQFF
TRBJ2-7	TRBV19	TRBD1	NA	TGTGCCAGTAGACCGCGACAGGGGGCGATTTACGAGCAGTACTTC	CASRPRQGAIYEQYF
TRBJ2-1	TRBV28	TRBD2	NA	TGTGCCAGCAGTTTATTGCAGGGACTAGCGAACAATGAGCAGTTCTTC	CASSLLQGLANNEQFF
TRBJ2-3	TRBV10-1	NA	NA	TGCGCCAGCAGTGTCTTCCAGATTACAGATACGCAGTATTTT	CASSVFQITDTQYF
TRBJ2-7	TRBV5-1	NA	NA	TGCGCCAGCAGCTTGGCCGCCAGGGTAGGCGAGCAGTACTTC	CASSLAARVGEQYF
TRBJ2-5	TRBV7-9	NA	NA	TGTGCCAGCAGCCCGGGCGGTTTTCGAGAGACCCAGTACTTC	CASSPGGFRETQYF
TRBJ1-2	TRBV7-9	NA	NA	TGTGCCAGCAGCTTGAAAGATGGCTACACCTTC	CASSLKDGYTF
TRBJ1-1	TRBV5-8	NA	NA	TGTGCCAGCCAAGGACGGCTGGGGACTGAAGCTTTCTTT	CASQGRLGTEAFF
TRBJ1-5	TRBV7-2	NA	NA	TGTGCCAGCAGCTTCGGGGGGTACAATCAGCCCCAGCATTTT	CASSFGGYNQPQHF
TRBJ2-3	TRBV14	NA	NA	TGTGCCAGCAGCCCAAAGGGCGGAGAAACTTACACAGATACGCAGTATTTT	CASSPKGGETYTDTQYF
TRBJ2-1	TRBV29-1	NA	NA	TGCAGCGTTCAAGAGCGGAATTCCTACAATGAGCAGTTCTTC	CSVQERNSYNEQFF
TRBJ2-2	TRBV2	NA	NA	TGTGCCAGCGGGAGTTACGACACCGGGGAGCTGTTTTTT	CASGSYDTGELFF
TRBJ2-7	TRBV5-6	NA	NA	TGTGCCAGCAGCGCAGGGATTTGGGAGCAGTACTTC	CASSAGIWEQYF
TRBJ2-1	TRBV7-9	TRBD2	NA	TGTGCCAGCAGATCCCGGGGAGCGGGAGTCCACAATGAGCAGTTCTTC	CASRSRGAGVHNEQFF
TRBJ2-7	TRBV29-1	NA	NA	TGCAGCGTCCTAGTGGGGGGCCACGAGCAGTACTTC	CSVLVGGHEQYF
TRBJ2-7	TRBV21-1	NA	NA	TGTGCCAGCAGTGCTTGGCCTGATGGGGAGCAGTACTTC	CASSAWPDGEQYF
TRBJ1-1	TRBV27	NA	NA	TGTGCCAGCAGCCAAGTGGGGTCGAACACTGAAGCTTTCTTT	CASSQVGSNTEAFF
TRBJ2-7	TRBV7-8	NA	NA	TGTGCCAGCAGCTTTCCAGGGCCGGCGTTCTACGAGCAGTACTTC	CASSFPGPAFYEQYF
TRBJ1-2	TRBV28	NA	NA	TGTGCCAGCAGTTACCTCAGGGGTGACTATGGCTACACCTTC	CASSYLRGDYGYTF
TRBJ2-5	TRBV6-5	TRBD2	NA	TGTGCCAGCACATCCTGGCGGGAGGAATTGGAGACCCAGTACTTC	CASTSWREELETQYF
TRBJ2-5	TRBV5-1	TRBD2	NA	TGCGCCAGCAGCAGTTACAGCGGGATAGGGGAGACCCAGTACTTC	CASSSYSGIGETQYF
TRBJ1-1	TRBV5-6	NA	NA	TGTGCCAGCAGCTTGACGGTGAACACTGAAGCTTTCTTT	CASSLTVNTEAFF
TRBJ2-4	TRBV28	NA	NA	TGTGCCAGCAGTTTATATCGGACAGCCAAAAACATTCAGTACTTC	CASSLYRTAKNIQYF
TRBJ2-7	TRBV7-9	TRBD2	NA	TGTGCCAGCAGCTTTAGCGGGAGGGCGGACGAGCAGTACTTC	CASSFSGRADEQYF
TRBJ1-1	TRBV9	NA	once	TGTGCCAGCAGCGGCGGAAGCCTCACTGAAGCTTTCTTT	CASSGGSLTEAFF
TRBJ2-7	TRBV30	NA	NA	TGTGCCTGGAGTGTTGGCCAGGGAGGCTACGAGCAGTACTTC	CAWSVGQGGYEQYF
TRBJ2-7	TRBV10-3	NA	NA	TGTGCCATCAGGGGTTTAACCCCCCCCGAGCAGTACTTC	CAIRGLTPPEQYF
TRBJ2-5	TRBV21-1	NA	NA	TGTGCCAGCAGCAAAGTGGCAGGGCTGGCAGAGACCCAGTACTTC	CASSKVAGLAETQYF
TRBJ1-2	TRBV9	NA	NA	TGTGCCAGCAGCGGCTACGTAGGGACCCCTAACTATGGCTACACCTTC	CASSGYVGTPNYGYTF
TRBJ2-1	TRBV7-6	NA	NA	TGTGCCAGCAGCTCCCGTTTAGGTGAGCAGTTCTTC	CASSSRLGEQFF
TRBJ2-7	TRBV28	NA	NA	TGTGCCAGCAGTTTGAGGCTATCCTACGAGCAGTACTTC	CASSLRLSYEQYF
TRBJ2-3	TRBV9	NA	NA	TGTGCCAGCAGCCTGACTAGATACACAGATACGCAGTATTTT	CASSLTRYTDTQYF
TRBJ2-7	TRBV13	NA	NA	TGTGCCAGCAGCCCTGAGGGTACCTACGAGCAGTACTTC	CASSPEGTYEQYF
TRBJ1-2	TRBV9	NA	few	TGTGCCAGCAGCACACCGGGGCCCTACTATGGCTACACCTTC	CASSTPGPYYGYTF
TRBJ2-1	TRBV27	TRBD1	NA	TGTGCCAGCAGTACCCTTCACCAAGGGACAGGGTGGATCAATGAGCAGTTCTTC	CASSTLHQGTGWINEQFF
TRBJ2-1	TRBV27	TRBD1	NA	TGTGCCAGCAGTTACATTGCCAGGGGGCCACCCTTCACTGAGCAGTTCTTC	CASSYIARGPPFTEQFF
TRBJ2-7	TRBV29-1	TRBD2	once	TGCAGCGCCTCCGGGACTAGCGGAGACCTCTACGAGCAGTACTTC	CSASGTSGDLYEQYF